The 27 T cell receptor beta chains below were found in one sample sequenced in a study of response to subunit inactivated influenza vaccine. TCRdb used MiXCR to reprocess the RT-PCR reads, holding one entry per CDR3 protein. The repertoire holds over 300,000 distinct CDR3 sequences, 21% seen once, with roughly 10% in the top ten. This specimen was PBMCs from blood, taken less than 22 months after vaccination. The receptors shown here come from a man aged 50 to 69 who received an inactivated influenza vaccine.

The chain is built from TRBV20-1 and TRBJ2-3, with D tentatively TRBD2 (5 bases). Germline V gene lookup returns CDR1 DFQATT and CDR2 SNEGSKA (reference sequence). Trimming stripped 4 bases from V and 2 bases from J, with 10 bases between. The length of the CDR3 is 13 residues. The CDR3 reads CSAIEGLTDTQYF. DNA for the CDR3: TGCAGTGCTATCGAGGGCCTCACAGATACGCAGTATTTT.

In its sample, this clonotype was seen many times. The CDR3 sequence: CSVGGGNQPQHF. The CDR3 DNA is TGCAGCGTTGGAGGGGGCAATCAGCCCCAGCATTTT. The chain links TRBV29-1 to TRBJ1-5, with D possibly being TRBD1 (5 bases). From germline, CDR1 is SQVTM and CDR2 ANQGSEA. The CDR3 loop spans 12 amino acids. V was shortened by 4 bases and J by 2 bases, with 6 bases between the two germline ends. The complete variable domain, with remaining parts taken from reference TRBV29-1 and TRBJ1-5, reads SAVISQKPSRDICQRGTSLTIQCQVDSQVTMMFWYRQQPGQSLTLIATANQGSEATYESGFVIDKFPISRPNLTFSTLTVSNMSPEDSSIYLCSVGGGNQPQHFGDGTRLSIL.

This clonotype occurred many times. The CDR3 coding sequence is TGTGCCAGCAGTTTAGAGAGGGCTTTGAACACTGAAGCTTTCTTT. This codes for CASSLERALNTEAFF. The V and J genes are TRBV12-3 or TRBV12-4 and TRBJ1-1; D gene ambiguous. The V and J ends lost 1 base and 0 bases respectively, with 9 bases between them. The CDR3 contains 15 residues.

The chain uses TRBV23-1 and TRBJ2-2, with a tentative D call TRBD2 (5 bases). TRBV23-1 is designated an ORF whose function remains uncertain. This CDR3 spans 14 amino acids. V lost 10 bases and J 1 base, leaving 13 bases between the germline ends. CDR3 sequence reads: CAKIEGLNTGELFF. The CDR3 nucleotides read TGCGCCAAAATCGAGGGCCTGAACACCGGGGAGCTGTTTTTT.

This clonotype was recorded a few times. The chain carries TRBV27 and TRBJ2-1, with 8 bases fitting TRBD2. Germline values: CDR1 MNHEY, CDR2 SMNVEV (reference sequence). This CDR3 has 15 amino acids. J lost 6 bases, V lost 2 bases, and 6 bases had no gene match. CDR3 DNA: TGTGCCAGCAGTTTAAGCGGGAGATCTGGCAATGAGCAGTTCTTC. It yields the protein CASSLSGRSGNEQFF.

This clonotype was counted only a few times. The rearrangement uses TRBV7-9 and TRBJ2-3; 10 bases align to TRBD2. The V segment lost 2 bases and the J segment 5 bases; nucleotides outside the gene matches: 4. CDR1 is SEHNR, CDR2 FQNEAQ, per germline (reference sequence). The CDR3 has 15 residues. Here the CDR3 reads CASSLLAGVKDTQYF. CDR3 nucleotide sequence: TGTGCCAGCAGCTTACTAGCGGGAGTTAAAGATACGCAGTATTTT.

The rearrangement joins TRBV9 to TRBJ1-1; D not resolved. Germline V lookup: CDR1 SGDLS, CDR2 YYNGEE. The CDR3 runs 14 residues. V lost 4 bases and J 3 bases, leaving 13 bases between the germline ends. In DNA, the CDR3 is TGTGCCAGCAGCCTGGACCTTGGGGACACTGAAGCTTTCTTT. Protein product: CASSLDLGDTEAFF.

The chain recombines TRBV4-3 with TRBJ1-1, with TRBD1 matching 10 bases. Germline V lookup: CDR1 LGHNA, CDR2 YSLEER. The V gene end was trimmed by 1 base and the J gene end by 6 bases; junction bases not matched to a gene: 2. The CDR3 sequence is 14 residues long. The CDR3 here is CASSQGQGAAEAFF. The CDR3 DNA is TGCGCCAGCAGCCAAGGACAGGGGGCGGCTGAAGCTTTCTTT.

This clonotype was seen a handful of times. V usage is TRBV7-8 and J usage is TRBJ1-2; D perhaps matches TRBD1 (5 bases). The V gene lost 5 bases and the J gene lost 2 bases, with 18 bases spanning the gap. This CDR3 is built from 16 residues. The germline V gene encodes CDR1 SGHVS and CDR2 FQNEAQ. CDR3 loop: CASSPLWGGANYGYTF. CDR3 in DNA: TGTGCCAGCAGCCCACTTTGGGGAGGGGCCAACTATGGCTACACCTTC.

This clonotype has just one count. The chain links TRBV7-2 to TRBJ2-5; the D gene could be TRBD1 or TRBD2 (5 bases each). In germline, CDR1 is SGHTA, CDR2 FQGNSA. This CDR3 is 14 amino acids long. V was trimmed by 4 bases and J by 1 base, leaving 10 bases between them. The CDR3 region has the DNA TGTGCCAGCAGCTCCATGGGGGTCCAAGAGACCCAGTACTTC. It translates to CASSSMGVQETQYF.

In its sample, this clonotype was seen a few times. V is TRBV6-5 and J is TRBJ1-1, with a possible D match to TRBD1 (6 bases). V lost 0 bases and J lost 5, with 7 bases in between. Looked up from germline, CDR1 is MNHEY and CDR2 is SVGAGI. The CDR3 spans 13 residues. The CDR3 sequence: CASSYSRGTEAFF. CDR3 nucleotide sequence: TGTGCCAGCAGTTACTCGAGGGGGACTGAAGCTTTCTTT.

This clonotype was counted between two and nine times. CDR3 coding DNA: TGCAGTGCTAGTGATGGGGATGGCTACACCTTC. Translating gives CSASDGDGYTF. The chain uses TRBV20-1 and TRBJ1-2; no reliable D call. The CDR3 is 11 amino acids. Germline loops: CDR1 DFQATT, CDR2 SNEGSKA (reference sequence). Between the trimmed V and J ends, which lost 3 bases and 6 bases, there was a span of 8 bases.

This clonotype was detected only a few times. V is TRBV4-2 and J is TRBJ1-2, with a weak D call TRBD1 (5 bases). The CDR3 runs to 15 residues. Germline-derived CDR1 and CDR2 are LGHNA and YNFKEQ. Trimming removed 0 bases at V and 5 bases at J, with 13 bases between. DNA of the CDR3: TGTGCCAGCAGCCAAGAAGAGGGGCGCCGGTATGGCTACACCTTC. Translated: CASSQEEGRRYGYTF.

The gene calls are TRBV5-5 and TRBJ1-2; TRBD1 is a possible D gene (5 bases). The CDR3 runs to 15 residues. Trimming shortened V by 5 bases and J by 2 bases, and 16 bases separated the two germline ends. From germline, CDR1 is SGHKS and CDR2 YYEKEE (reference sequence). The CDR3 loop is CASRQAGTVNYGYTF. CDR3 sequence (DNA): TGTGCCAGCAGACAGGCCGGGACGGTGAACTATGGCTACACCTTC.

This clonotype was observed a handful of times. This sequence joins TRBV7-7 and TRBJ2-2; D is unresolved. The CDR3 is made up of 14 amino acids. V was trimmed by 1 base and J by 7 bases, leaving 10 bases between them. Germline V lookup: CDR1 SSHAT, CDR2 FNYEAQ (reference sequence). The CDR3 coding sequence is TGTGCCAGCAGCTTAGGCCAGTATAGCGGGGAGCTGTTTTTT. This translates into CASSLGQYSGELFF.

The CDR3 sequence: CASSQPLEYTGELFF. The CDR3 nucleotides are TGCGCCAGCAGCCAACCCCTGGAGTATACCGGGGAGCTGTTTTTT. The chain combines TRBV4-3 with TRBJ2-2; no clear D. Germline values: CDR1 LGHNA, CDR2 YSLEER. V lost 2 bases to trimming and J lost 5 bases, with 12 bases between them. CDR3 size: 15 residues.

This clonotype showed up many times. The J gene is TRBJ1-1, the V gene TRBV12-3 or TRBV12-4; TRBD1 might be the D (5 bases). The CDR3 is 13 residues long. V dropped 6 bases and J dropped 7 bases, with 15 bases sitting between them. The CDR3 DNA reads TGTGCCAGCAGCCGACAGTACAGTAGTGAAGCTTTCTTT. This sequence encodes CASSRQYSSEAFF.

The V and J genes are TRBV7-9 and TRBJ2-3, with 9 bases fitting TRBD2. This CDR3 is built from 15 residues. V gave up 1 base and J gave up 2 bases; unmatched junction bases: 1. Germline V lookup: CDR1 SEHNR, CDR2 FQNEAQ (reference sequence). CDR3 in DNA: TGTGCCAGCAGCTTAGGCGGGGGGGCCACAGATACGCAGTATTTT. This codes for CASSLGGGATDTQYF.

This clonotype was counted a few times. The gene calls are TRBV19 and TRBJ2-2, with D maybe TRBD1 (6 bases). Germline V gives CDR1 LNHDA, CDR2 SQIVND (reference sequence). The CDR3 loop spans 13 amino acids. V was pared by 2 bases and J by 7 bases, with 8 bases between. This chain's CDR3 is CASSIQGIGELFF. The CDR3 DNA is TGTGCCAGTAGTATACAGGGGATCGGGGAGCTGTTTTTT.

This clonotype has a handful of counts. The chain carries TRBV5-4 and TRBJ1-1, with D maybe TRBD1 (6 bases). CDR1 is SGHNT and CDR2 is YYREEE in the germline V gene (reference sequence). The length of the CDR3 is 14 residues. The V end lost 2 bases, the J end lost 1 base, and 9 bases lay between the germline ends. The chain's CDR3 is CASSFSQGNTEAFF. CDR3 DNA sequence: TGTGCCAGCAGCTTCTCACAGGGGAACACTGAAGCTTTCTTT. The complete variable domain, with remaining parts taken from reference TRBV5-4 and TRBJ1-1, reads ETGVTQSPTHLIKTRGQQVTLRCSSQSGHNTVSWYQQALGQGPQFIFQYYREEENGRGNFPPRFSGLQFPNYSSELNVNALELDDSALYLCASSFSQGNTEAFFGQGTRLTVV.

This clonotype was counted a few times. The CDR3 region has the DNA TGTGCCAGCAGCTTAGCGATGATAGCGGTTAGCACAGATACGCAGTATTTT. The encoded protein is CASSLAMIAVSTDTQYF. V gene TRBV7-8 combines with J gene TRBJ2-3, with D possibly TRBD2 on 6 matching bases. Trimming took 0 bases from V and 0 from J, leaving 13 bases between them. The CDR3 is 17 residues long. Germline CDR1 reads SGHVS; CDR2 reads FQNEAQ. The full variable domain, in which reference TRBV7-8 and TRBJ2-3 provide the parts outside the CDR3, is GAGVSQSPRYKVAKRGQDVALRCDPISGHVSLFWYQQALGQGPEFLTYFQNEAQLDKSGLPSDRFFAERPEGSVSTLKIQRTQQEDSAVYLCASSLAMIAVSTDTQYFGPGTRLTVL.

The chain links TRBV5-1 to TRBJ1-1; D unresolved. The CDR3 runs 14 residues. Per the germline V gene, CDR1 is SGHRS and CDR2 is YFSETQ. Trimming cost V 2 bases and J 8 bases, with 16 bases left between them. The CDR3 coding sequence is TGCGCCAGCAGCTTCGGGCAGCTAAATGGGGAAGCTTTCTTT. This gives the protein CASSFGQLNGEAFF.

This clonotype was observed a handful of times. The chain links TRBV7-2 to TRBJ2-2; 8 bases line up with TRBD1. J lost 1 base, V lost 4 bases, and 2 bases had no gene match. CDR1 is SGHTA and CDR2 is FQGNSA in the germline V gene. This CDR3 comprises 15 residues. CDR3 nucleotide sequence: TGTGCCAGCAGCTACGGACAGGGGAACACCGGGGAGCTGTTTTTT. It yields the protein CASSYGQGNTGELFF.

The chain joins TRBV20-1 to TRBJ1-2, with a possible D match to TRBD1 (6 bases). Germline V gives CDR1 DFQATT, CDR2 SNEGSKA (reference sequence). V lost 5 bases and J 6 bases, leaving 13 bases between the germline ends. The CDR3 contains 12 residues. CDR3 residues: CSARPAGDGYTF. In DNA form, the CDR3 reads TGCAGTGCTCGACCGGCAGGGGATGGCTACACCTTC.

The chain employs TRBV28 and TRBJ1-2, with TRBD1 matching over 11 bases. J was trimmed by 4 bases and V by 7 bases; bases with no gene match: 2. This CDR3 region has 13 residues. CDR1 and CDR2 (germline): MDHEN, SYDVKM. The CDR3 nucleotides read TGTGCCAGCACCGGACAGGGGGCCTATGGCTACACCTTC. Translation: CASTGQGAYGYTF.

V gene TRBV28 combines with J gene TRBJ2-1, with 9 bases aligning to TRBD1. The germline V gene encodes CDR1 MDHEN and CDR2 SYDVKM. V was clipped by 6 bases and J by 3 bases; unmatched bases: 9. The CDR3 runs to 16 residues. Written as DNA, the CDR3 is TGTGCCAGCAGGGAGAGTACAGGGGGCTTCTACAATGAGCAGTTCTTC. Amino acids: CASRESTGGFYNEQFF.

This clonotype was recorded at least ten times. V gene TRBV6-2 or TRBV6-3 combines with J gene TRBJ2-1; TRBD1 is a possible D gene (5 bases). Germline CDR1 reads MNHEY; CDR2 reads SVGEGT. V was shortened by 4 bases and J by 2 bases, with 15 bases between the two germline ends. This CDR3 contains 16 residues. The DNA of the CDR3 is TGTGCCAGCAGTTCCCGTTGGGGCGGTCCCTACAATGAGCAGTTCTTC. Protein sequence: CASSSRWGGPYNEQFF.